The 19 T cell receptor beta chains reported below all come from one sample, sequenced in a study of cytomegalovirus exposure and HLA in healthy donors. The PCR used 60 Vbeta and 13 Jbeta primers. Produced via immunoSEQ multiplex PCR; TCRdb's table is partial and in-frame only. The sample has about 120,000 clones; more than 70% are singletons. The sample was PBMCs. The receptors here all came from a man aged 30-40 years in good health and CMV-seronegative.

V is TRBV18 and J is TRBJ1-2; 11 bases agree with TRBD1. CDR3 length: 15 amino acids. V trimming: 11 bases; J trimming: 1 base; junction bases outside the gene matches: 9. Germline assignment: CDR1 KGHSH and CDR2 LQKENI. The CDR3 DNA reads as TGTGCCGTCGGGGGACAGGGGGATTTTAACTATGGCTACACCTTC. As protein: CAVGGQGDFNYGYTF.

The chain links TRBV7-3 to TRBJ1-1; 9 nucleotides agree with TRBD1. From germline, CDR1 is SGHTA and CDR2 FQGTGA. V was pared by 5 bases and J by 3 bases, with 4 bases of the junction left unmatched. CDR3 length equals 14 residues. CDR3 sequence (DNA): TGTGCCAGCAGCCGGACAGGGGTAGACACTGAAGCTTTCTTT. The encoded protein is CASSRTGVDTEAFF.

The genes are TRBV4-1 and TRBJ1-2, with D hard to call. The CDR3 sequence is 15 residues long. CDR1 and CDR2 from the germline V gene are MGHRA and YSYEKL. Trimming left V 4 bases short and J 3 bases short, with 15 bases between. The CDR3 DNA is TGCGCCAGCAGCCTGACACAAGGCTTGGACTATGGCTACACCTTC. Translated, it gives CASSLTQGLDYGYTF.

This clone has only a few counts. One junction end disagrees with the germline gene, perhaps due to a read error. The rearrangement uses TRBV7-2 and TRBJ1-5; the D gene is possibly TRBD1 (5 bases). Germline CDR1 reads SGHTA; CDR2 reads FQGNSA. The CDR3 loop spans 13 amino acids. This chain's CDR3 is CASGGGVNQLQHF. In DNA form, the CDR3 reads TGTGCCAGCGGCGGGGGGGTCAATCAGCTCCAGCATTTT.

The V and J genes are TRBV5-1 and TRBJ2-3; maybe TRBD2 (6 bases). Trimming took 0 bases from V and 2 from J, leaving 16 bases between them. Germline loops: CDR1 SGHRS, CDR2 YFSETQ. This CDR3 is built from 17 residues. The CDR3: CASSLGLAGSYTDTQYF. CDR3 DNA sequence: TGCGCCAGCAGCTTGGGGTTGGCGGGGTCATACACAGATACGCAGTATTTT.

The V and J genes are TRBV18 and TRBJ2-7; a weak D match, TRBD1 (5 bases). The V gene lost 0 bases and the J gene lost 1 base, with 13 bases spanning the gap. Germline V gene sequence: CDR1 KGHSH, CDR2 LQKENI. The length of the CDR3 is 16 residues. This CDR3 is CASSPPSGSRSYEQYF. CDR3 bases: TGTGCCAGCTCACCACCTTCAGGGTCCCGGTCCTACGAGCAGTACTTC. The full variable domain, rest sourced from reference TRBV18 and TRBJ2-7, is NAGVMQNPRHLVRRRGQEARLRCSPMKGHSHVYWYRQLPEEGLKFMVYLQKENIIDESGMPKERFSAEFPKEGPSILRIQQVVRGDSAAYFCASSPPSGSRSYEQYFGPGTRLTVT.

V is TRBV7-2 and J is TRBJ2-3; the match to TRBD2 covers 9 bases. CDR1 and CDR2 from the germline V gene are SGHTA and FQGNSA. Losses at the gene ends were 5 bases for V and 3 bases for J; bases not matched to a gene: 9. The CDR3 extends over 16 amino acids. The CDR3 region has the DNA TGTGCCAGCAGCCAGACGAGCGGGGGGCAAACAGATACGCAGTATTTT. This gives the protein CASSQTSGGQTDTQYF. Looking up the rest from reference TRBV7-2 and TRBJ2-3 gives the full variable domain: GAGVSQSPSNKVTEKGKDVELRCDPISGHTALYWYRQSLGQGLEFLIYFQGNSAPDKSGLPSDRFSAERTGGSVSTLTIQRTQQEDSAVYLCASSQTSGGQTDTQYFGPGTRLTVL.

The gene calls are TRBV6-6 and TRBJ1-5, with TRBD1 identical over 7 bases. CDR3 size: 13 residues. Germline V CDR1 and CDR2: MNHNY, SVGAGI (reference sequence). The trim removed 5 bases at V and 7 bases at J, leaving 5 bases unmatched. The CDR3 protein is CASSHPGGQPQHF. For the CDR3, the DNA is TGTGCCAGCAGTCACCCAGGGGGGCAGCCCCAGCATTTT.

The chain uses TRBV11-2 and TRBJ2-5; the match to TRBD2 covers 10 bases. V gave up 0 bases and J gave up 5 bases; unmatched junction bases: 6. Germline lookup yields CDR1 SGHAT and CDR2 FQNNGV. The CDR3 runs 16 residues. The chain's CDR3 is CASSLEQRGGGETQYF. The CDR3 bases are TGTGCCAGCAGCTTAGAACAGCGGGGGGGCGGTGAGACCCAGTACTTC.

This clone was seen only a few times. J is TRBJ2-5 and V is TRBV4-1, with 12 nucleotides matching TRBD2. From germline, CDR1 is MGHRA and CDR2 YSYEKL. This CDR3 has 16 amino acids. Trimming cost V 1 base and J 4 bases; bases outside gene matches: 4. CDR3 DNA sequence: TGCGCCAGCAGCCAAGGTCTAGCGGGGGGGGGAGAGACCCAGTACTTC. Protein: CASSQGLAGGGETQYF.

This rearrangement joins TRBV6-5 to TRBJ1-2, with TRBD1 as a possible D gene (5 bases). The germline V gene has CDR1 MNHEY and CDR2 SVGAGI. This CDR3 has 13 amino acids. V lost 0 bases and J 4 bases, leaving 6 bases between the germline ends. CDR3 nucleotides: TGTGCCAGCAGTTACTCGACAGCCTATGGCTACACCTTC. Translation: CASSYSTAYGYTF.

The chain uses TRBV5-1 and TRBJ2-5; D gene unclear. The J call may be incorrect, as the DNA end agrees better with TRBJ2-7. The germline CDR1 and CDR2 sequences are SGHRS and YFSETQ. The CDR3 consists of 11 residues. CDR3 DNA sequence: TGCGCCAGCAGCGAGGCCTACGAGCAGTACTTC. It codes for CASSEAYEQYF.

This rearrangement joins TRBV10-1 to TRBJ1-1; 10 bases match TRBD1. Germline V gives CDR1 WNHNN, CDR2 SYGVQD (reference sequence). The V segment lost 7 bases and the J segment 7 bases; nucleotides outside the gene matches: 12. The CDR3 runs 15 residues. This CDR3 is CASIESGTGEIEAFF. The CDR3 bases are TGCGCCAGCATCGAAAGTGGGACAGGGGAAATTGAAGCTTTCTTT.

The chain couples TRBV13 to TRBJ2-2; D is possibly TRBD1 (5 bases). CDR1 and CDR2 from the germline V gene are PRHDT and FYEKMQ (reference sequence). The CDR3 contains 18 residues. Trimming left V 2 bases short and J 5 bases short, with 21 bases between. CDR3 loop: CASSLRRRTLRKTGELFF. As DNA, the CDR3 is TGTGCCAGCAGCTTAAGGAGACGGACATTGCGAAAAACCGGGGAGCTGTTTTTT.

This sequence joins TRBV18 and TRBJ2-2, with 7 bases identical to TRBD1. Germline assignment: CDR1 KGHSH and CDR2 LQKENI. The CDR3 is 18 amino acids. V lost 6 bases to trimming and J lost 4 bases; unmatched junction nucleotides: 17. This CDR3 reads CASSTAPGGPDGTGELFF. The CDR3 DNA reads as TGTGCCAGCTCCACCGCCCCAGGGGGTCCCGATGGCACCGGGGAGCTGTTTTTT.

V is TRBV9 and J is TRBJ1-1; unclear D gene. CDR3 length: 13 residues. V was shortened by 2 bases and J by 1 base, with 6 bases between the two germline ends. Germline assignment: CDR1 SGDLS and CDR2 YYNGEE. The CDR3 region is CASSVGKNTEAFF. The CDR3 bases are TGTGCCAGCAGCGTTGGCAAGAACACTGAAGCTTTCTTT.

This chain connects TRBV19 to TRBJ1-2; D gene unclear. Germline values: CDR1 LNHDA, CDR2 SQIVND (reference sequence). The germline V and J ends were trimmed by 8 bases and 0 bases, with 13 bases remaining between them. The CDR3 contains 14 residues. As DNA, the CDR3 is TGTGCCAGTTCCCCAGGTCCTGCTAACTATGGCTACACCTTC. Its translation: CASSPGPANYGYTF.

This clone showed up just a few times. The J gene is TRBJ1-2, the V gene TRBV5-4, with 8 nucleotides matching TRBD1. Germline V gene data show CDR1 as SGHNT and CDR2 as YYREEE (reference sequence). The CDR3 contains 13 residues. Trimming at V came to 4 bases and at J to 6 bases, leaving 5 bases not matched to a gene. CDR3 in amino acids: CASSQTGEHGYTF. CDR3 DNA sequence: TGTGCCAGCAGCCAGACAGGGGAGCATGGCTACACCTTC.

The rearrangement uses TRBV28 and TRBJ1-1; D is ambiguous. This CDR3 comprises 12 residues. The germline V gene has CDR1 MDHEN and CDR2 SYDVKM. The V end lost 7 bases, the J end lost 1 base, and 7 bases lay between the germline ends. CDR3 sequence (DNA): TGTGCCAGCAAGCGGGGGAACACTGAAGCTTTCTTT. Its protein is CASKRGNTEAFF.